This T cell receptor beta chain originates from a study of regulatory T cells in long-lasting Graves disease. Overall study findings and caveats: Among samples with persistent disease, TRBV28, TRBJ1-2 and TRBJ2-5 were favored.

For this clonotype: As yet, its antigen is unknown.

Trimming removed 5 bases from V and 2 bases from J, with 10 bases in between. The CDR3 length is 13 residues. Germline V gene sequence: CDR1 MDHEN, CDR2 SYDVKM. Libraries of TCR beta came from iRepertoire HTBI primers plus Arm-PCR of CDR3 regions. One entry per CDR3 protein, called by TCRdb with MiXCR from the multiplex PCR reads. Found here are 360,000 or so distinct CDR3 sequences, roughly 15% of them singletons; the top ten hold over 20%. Time point reported: newly diagnosed GD, antithyroid drugs for less than 3 months. TCR sequences were obtained from RNA taken from PBMCs. This sample was shared with a second study, whose subject was T cells in Graves' hyperthyroidism and ophthalmopathy. This second study says: HTBI primers were used for first-round RT-PCR of the TCR CDR3.

V is TRBV28 and J is TRBJ2-7; D is perhaps TRBD1 (6 bases). The TCR sequence derives from a woman aged 18 to 35 with Graves disease. Sequences were derived from peripheral blood mononuclear cells (PBMCs), sampled at new diagnosis, from a patient treated with antithyroid drugs. The CDR3 loop is CASSTGFTYEQYF. CDR3 bases: TGTGCCAGCAGTACAGGGTTTACCTACGAGCAGTACTTC.